This T cell receptor beta chain was found in a study of cytomegalovirus exposure and HLA in healthy donors. This clone was seen a few times. The CDR3 has 16 residues. Germline V gene sequence: CDR1 MNHNY, CDR2 SVGAGI (reference sequence). V shed 5 bases and J 2 bases; nucleotides not matched to a gene: 5. 13 Jbeta primers and 60 Vbeta primers were used for the PCR. Sequencing used immunoSEQ multiplex PCR; TCRdb keeps in-frame clones, though not all of them. Altogether tens of thousands of clones are present, around 80% being singletons, with the ten largest covering around 3.2%. This TCR was sampled from a man aged 50 or older in good health and CMV-seropositive. Specimen: PBMCs. This chain connects TRBV6-6 to TRBJ2-4; 11 bases agree with TRBD1. The CDR3: CASSPGTGGSKNIQYF. The CDR3, as DNA: TGTGCCAGCAGTCCCGGGACAGGGGGTTCCAAAAACATTCAGTACTTC.